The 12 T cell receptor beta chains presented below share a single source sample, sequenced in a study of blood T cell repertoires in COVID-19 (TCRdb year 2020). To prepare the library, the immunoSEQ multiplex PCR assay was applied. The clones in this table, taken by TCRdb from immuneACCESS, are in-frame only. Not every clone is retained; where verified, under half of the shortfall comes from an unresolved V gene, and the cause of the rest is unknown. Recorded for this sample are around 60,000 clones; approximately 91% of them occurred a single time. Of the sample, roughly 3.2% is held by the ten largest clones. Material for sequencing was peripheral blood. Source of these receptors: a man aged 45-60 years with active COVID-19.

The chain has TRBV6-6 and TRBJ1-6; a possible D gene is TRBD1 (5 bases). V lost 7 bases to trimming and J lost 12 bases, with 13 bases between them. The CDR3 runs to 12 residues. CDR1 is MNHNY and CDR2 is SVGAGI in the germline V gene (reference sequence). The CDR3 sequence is CASKLGEGPLHF. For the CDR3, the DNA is TGTGCCAGCAAATTGGGGGAGGGACCCCTCCACTTT.

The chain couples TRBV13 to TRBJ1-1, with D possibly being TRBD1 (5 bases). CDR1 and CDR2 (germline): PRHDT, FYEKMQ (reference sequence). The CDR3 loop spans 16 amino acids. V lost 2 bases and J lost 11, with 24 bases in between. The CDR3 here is CASSLYHPGGADRAFF. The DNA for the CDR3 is TGTGCCAGCAGCTTATATCATCCTGGAGGGGCGGATCGGGCTTTCTTT.

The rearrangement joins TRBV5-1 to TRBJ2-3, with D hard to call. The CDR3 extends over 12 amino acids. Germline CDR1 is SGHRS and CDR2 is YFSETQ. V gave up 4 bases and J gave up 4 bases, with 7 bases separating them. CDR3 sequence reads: CASSKLADTQYF. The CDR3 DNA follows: TGCGCCAGCAGCAAACTGGCAGATACGCAGTATTTT. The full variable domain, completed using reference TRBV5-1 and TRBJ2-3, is KAGVTQTPRYLIKTRGQQVTLSCSPISGHRSVSWYQQTPGQGLQFLFEYFSETQRNKGNFPGRFSGRQFSNSRSEMNVSTLELGDSALYLCASSKLADTQYFGPGTRLTVL.

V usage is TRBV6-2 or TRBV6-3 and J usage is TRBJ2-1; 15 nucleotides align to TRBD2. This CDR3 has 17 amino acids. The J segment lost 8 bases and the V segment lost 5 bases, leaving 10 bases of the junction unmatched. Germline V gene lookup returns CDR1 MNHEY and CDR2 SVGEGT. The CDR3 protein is CASSPRTSGGDVDEQFF. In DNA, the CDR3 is TGTGCCAGCAGTCCGCGGACTAGCGGGGGGGATGTCGATGAGCAGTTCTTC.

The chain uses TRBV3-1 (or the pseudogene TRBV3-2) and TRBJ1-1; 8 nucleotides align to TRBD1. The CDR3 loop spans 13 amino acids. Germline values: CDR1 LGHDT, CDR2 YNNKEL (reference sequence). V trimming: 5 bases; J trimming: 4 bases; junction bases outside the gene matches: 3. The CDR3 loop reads CASSKTGGTEAFF. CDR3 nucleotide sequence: TGTGCCAGCAGCAAAACAGGGGGCACTGAAGCTTTCTTT.

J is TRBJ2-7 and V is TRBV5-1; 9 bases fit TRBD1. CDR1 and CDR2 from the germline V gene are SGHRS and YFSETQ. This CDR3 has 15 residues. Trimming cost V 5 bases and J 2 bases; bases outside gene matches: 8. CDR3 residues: CASSSQGAQTYEQYF. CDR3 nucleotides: TGCGCCAGCAGTTCACAGGGGGCTCAAACCTACGAGCAGTACTTC.

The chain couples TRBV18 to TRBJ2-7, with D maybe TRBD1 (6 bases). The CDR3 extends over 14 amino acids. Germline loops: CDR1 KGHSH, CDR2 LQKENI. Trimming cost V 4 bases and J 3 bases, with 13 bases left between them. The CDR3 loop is CASSRTGKGYEQYF. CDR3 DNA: TGTGCCAGCTCACGAACAGGGAAGGGCTACGAGCAGTACTTC.

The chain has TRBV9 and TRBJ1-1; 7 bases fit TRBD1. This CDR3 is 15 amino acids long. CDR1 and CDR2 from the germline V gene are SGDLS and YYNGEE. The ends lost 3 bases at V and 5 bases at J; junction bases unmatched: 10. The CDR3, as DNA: TGTGCCAGCAGCGCACAGGGGTTTGGAGGAACTGAAGCTTTCTTT. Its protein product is CASSAQGFGGTEAFF.

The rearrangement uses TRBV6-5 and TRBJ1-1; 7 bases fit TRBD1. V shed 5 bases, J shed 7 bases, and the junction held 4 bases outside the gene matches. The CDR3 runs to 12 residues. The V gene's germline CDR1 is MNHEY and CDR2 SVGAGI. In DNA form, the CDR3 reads TGTGCCAGCAGTCCCGGGACAGTTGAAGCTTTCTTT. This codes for CASSPGTVEAFF.

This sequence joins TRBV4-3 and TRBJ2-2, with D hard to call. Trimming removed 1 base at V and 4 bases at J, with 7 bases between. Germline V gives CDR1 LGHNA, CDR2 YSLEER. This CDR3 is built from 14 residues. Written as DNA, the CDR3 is TGCGCCAGCAGCCAAGTCCCCCTCACCGGGGAGCTGTTTTTT. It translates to CASSQVPLTGELFF.

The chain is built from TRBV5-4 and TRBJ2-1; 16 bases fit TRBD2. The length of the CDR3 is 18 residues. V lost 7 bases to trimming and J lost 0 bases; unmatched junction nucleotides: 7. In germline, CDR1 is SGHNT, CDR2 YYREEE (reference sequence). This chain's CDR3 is CASPGTSGGASSYNEQFF. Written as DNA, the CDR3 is TGTGCCAGCCCAGGGACTAGCGGGGGGGCAAGCTCCTACAATGAGCAGTTCTTC.

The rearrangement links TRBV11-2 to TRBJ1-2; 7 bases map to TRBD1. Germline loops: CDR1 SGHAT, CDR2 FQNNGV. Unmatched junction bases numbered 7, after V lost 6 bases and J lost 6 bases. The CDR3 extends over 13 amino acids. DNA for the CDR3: TGTGCCAGCAGGAGTAACAGGGGAGATGGCTACACCTTC. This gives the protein CASRSNRGDGYTF.